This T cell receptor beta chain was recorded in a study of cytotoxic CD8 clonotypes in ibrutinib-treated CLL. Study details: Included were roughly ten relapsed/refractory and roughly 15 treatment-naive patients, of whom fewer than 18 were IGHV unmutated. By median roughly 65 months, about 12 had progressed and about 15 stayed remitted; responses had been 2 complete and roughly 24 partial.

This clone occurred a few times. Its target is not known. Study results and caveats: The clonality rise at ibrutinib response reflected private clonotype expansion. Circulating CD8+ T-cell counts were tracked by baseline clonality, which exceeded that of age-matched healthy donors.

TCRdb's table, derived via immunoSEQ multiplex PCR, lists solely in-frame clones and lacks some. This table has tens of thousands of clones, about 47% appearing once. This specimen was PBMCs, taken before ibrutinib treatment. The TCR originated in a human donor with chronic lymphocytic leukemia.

This CDR3 reads CASSLGQGTEAFF. The CDR3 bases are TGTGCCAGCAGCTTAGGACAAGGCACTGAAGCTTTCTTT. This rearrangement joins TRBV7-3 to TRBJ1-1; D perhaps matches TRBD1 (5 bases). Germline lookup yields CDR1 SGHTA and CDR2 FQGTGA. Trimming removed 2 bases at V and 4 bases at J, with 8 bases between. The CDR3 is made up of 13 amino acids.